The 8 T cell receptor beta chains below come from one sample, sequenced in a study of shared clonotypes between healthy human individuals. Clones were read by immunoSEQ multiplex PCR, and TCRdb kept only the in-frame ones, dropping some. The sample consists of more than 2,000,000 clones, over 85% of them appearing once. Material: naive CD4+ T cells from PBMCs. The subset: CD45RA+ positively selected. The source of these receptors is a man younger than 35 in good health. Some clones in this sample may be carry-over from other donors' samples.

V is TRBV11-2 and J is TRBJ2-7; maybe TRBD1 (5 bases). The CDR3 length is 13 residues. The V gene lost 5 bases and the J gene lost 3 bases, with 11 bases spanning the gap. Germline V gene sequence: CDR1 SGHAT, CDR2 FQNNGV. CDR3 DNA sequence: TGTGCCAGCAGCAGTGACAGTCACTACGAGCAGTACTTC. Protein sequence: CASSSDSHYEQYF. The full variable domain, completed using reference TRBV11-2 and TRBJ2-7, is EAGVAQSPRYKIIEKRQSVAFWCNPISGHATLYWYQQILGQGPKLLIQFQNNGVVDDSQLPKDRFSAERLKGVDSTLKIQPAKLEDSAVYLCASSSDSHYEQYFGPGTRLTVT.

The chain is built from TRBV6-5 and TRBJ1-1; possible D gene TRBD1, 5 bases. This CDR3 is built from 14 residues. V was pared by 6 bases and J by 1 base, with 12 bases between. Germline V CDR1 and CDR2: MNHEY, SVGAGI. The CDR3 DNA reads TGTGCCAGCAGAAAGGGACGGGGGAACACTGAAGCTTTCTTT. It codes for CASRKGRGNTEAFF.

CDR3 nucleotides: TGTGCCAGTAGTAAGGGCAGAAGATTAACAGATACGCAGTATTTT. Its protein product is CASSKGRRLTDTQYF. V and J are TRBV19 and TRBJ2-3; D uncertain. The CDR3 sequence is 15 residues long. Germline CDR1 and CDR2: LNHDA and SQIVND (reference sequence). Trimming cost V 4 bases and J 3 bases, with 14 bases left between them.

The rearrangement uses TRBV2 and TRBJ1-5; maybe TRBD1 (6 bases). This CDR3 spans 16 amino acids. With 3 bases removed from V and 3 bases from J, the gap between germline ends came to 15 bases. In germline, CDR1 is SNHLY, CDR2 FYNNEI. The CDR3 DNA reads as TGTGCCAGCAGTGACGCCTGGCAGGGGTTCAATCAGCCCCAGCATTTT. Translated: CASSDAWQGFNQPQHF. Using reference TRBV2 and TRBJ1-5 for the parts outside the CDR3, the full variable domain is EPEVTQTPSHQVTQMGQEVILRCVPISNHLYFYWYRQILGQKVEFLVSFYNNEISEKSEIFDDQFSVERPDGSNFTLKIRSTKLEDSAMYFCASSDAWQGFNQPQHFGDGTRLSIL.

The gene calls are TRBV6-4 and TRBJ1-1; D remains unclear. V was trimmed by 6 bases and J by 7 bases, leaving 15 bases between them. The CDR3 covers 13 residues. The germline V gene has CDR1 MRHNA and CDR2 SNTAGT. The DNA for the CDR3 is TGTGCCAGCAGACCTCCCGGAGGCCGTGAAGCTTTCTTT. Its protein is CASRPPGGREAFF.

V and J are TRBV5-8 and TRBJ2-5; D perhaps matches TRBD1 (5 bases). This CDR3 has 11 amino acids. CDR1 SGHTS and CDR2 YDEGEE come from the germline V gene. Trimming stripped 0 bases from V and 13 bases from J, with 10 bases between. This CDR3 reads CASSLGYRPYF. The CDR3 DNA sequence: TGTGCCAGCAGCTTGGGGTACAGGCCGTACTTC.

The rearrangement links TRBV2 to TRBJ2-7, with D maybe TRBD2 (6 bases). Germline-derived CDR1 and CDR2 are SNHLY and FYNNEI. Trimming pared 5 bases from V and 2 bases from J, leaving 22 bases between. The CDR3 runs to 17 residues. CDR3 residues: CASSWDQPWEVPYEQYF. The CDR3 DNA is TGTGCCAGCAGTTGGGATCAGCCTTGGGAGGTCCCCTACGAGCAGTACTTC.

This chain connects TRBV4-1 to TRBJ2-5, with TRBD1 as a possible D gene (5 bases). V shed 1 base and J shed 2 bases, with 14 bases lying between them. CDR1 is MGHRA, CDR2 YSYEKL, per germline. This CDR3 spans 16 amino acids. The DNA for the CDR3 is TGCGCCAGCAGCCAAGTGCTACAGGTACTACAAGAGACCCAGTACTTC. This translates into CASSQVLQVLQETQYF.